Listed here are 16 T cell receptor beta chains from one sample, sequenced in a study of shared T cell receptors in the human thymus (dated by TCRdb to 2020 to 2023). Library generation was performed with the immunoSEQ multiplex PCR assay. Here the immuneACCESS table is served through TCRdb, limited to in-frame sequences with V and J called. Missing clones are a known gap in these copies; in checked studies unresolved V genes cover under half, and the rest lacks a known reason. The sample data list hundreds of thousands of clones, and around 87% of these were observed just once. The ten top clones hold about 0.0094% of the sample. These data also featured in a second study, about human thymus T cells.

The sequenced sample consisted of thymocytes. The receptors stem from a boy younger than two with a congenital heart defect. Donor details come from another sample of the same person, matched by shared clones.

The V gene is TRBV19, the J gene TRBJ1-2; 8 bases match TRBD1. Germline assignment: CDR1 LNHDA and CDR2 SQIVND (reference sequence). The CDR3 runs to 18 residues. The V segment lost 5 bases and the J segment 1 base; nucleotides outside the gene matches: 15. CDR3 region: CASSVPRDRHHFNYGYTF. The CDR3, as DNA: TGTGCCAGTAGTGTCCCCCGGGACAGGCACCACTTTAACTATGGCTACACCTTC.

The chain couples TRBV7-6 to TRBJ2-2; TRBD1 agrees at 10 bases. There are 15 residues in the CDR3. V lost 3 bases to trimming and J lost 6 bases; unmatched junction nucleotides: 4. Germline V gene sequence: CDR1 SGHVS, CDR2 FNYEAQ. Here the CDR3 reads CASSLMTGGPGELFF. Here the CDR3 DNA reads TGTGCCAGCAGCTTGATGACAGGGGGCCCCGGGGAGCTGTTTTTT.

This clone was found once. The chain is built from TRBV4-2 and TRBJ2-7; D is uncertain. The CDR3 is made up of 14 amino acids. Germline V gene lookup returns CDR1 LGHNA and CDR2 YNFKEQ. Trimming took 4 bases from V and 1 from J, leaving 11 bases between them. This CDR3 reads CASSPRHRSYEQYF. As DNA, the CDR3 is TGTGCCAGCAGCCCGCGACATCGGTCCTACGAGCAGTACTTC.

The CDR3 sequence is CATSRDLGADSGGNTIYF. The DNA for the CDR3 is TGTGCCACCAGCAGAGATTTGGGCGCGGACAGTGGTGGAAACACCATATATTTT. The genes are TRBV15 and TRBJ1-3; tentative D call: TRBD1 (6 bases). The CDR3 extends over 18 amino acids. Germline values: CDR1 LNHNV, CDR2 YYDKDF (reference sequence). With 0 bases removed from V and 3 bases from J, the gap between germline ends came to 18 bases.

The chain joins TRBV15 to TRBJ2-2; 9 bases line up with TRBD1. Germline lookup yields CDR1 LNHNV and CDR2 YYDKDF (reference sequence). J gave up 5 bases and V 3 bases, and 7 bases lay outside the gene matches. CDR3 length equals 16 residues. The CDR3 here is CATSSPDRGKTGELFF. CDR3 sequence (DNA): TGTGCCACCAGCAGCCCGGACAGGGGAAAGACCGGGGAGCTGTTTTTT.

The J gene is TRBJ1-5, the V gene TRBV28; 7 nucleotides match TRBD1. From germline, CDR1 is MDHEN and CDR2 SYDVKM. Unmatched junction bases numbered 5, after V lost 2 bases and J lost 4 bases. The CDR3 totals 15 residues. In nucleotides, the CDR3 is TGTGCCAGCAGTTTAGGGGGACAGTTAAATCAGCCCCAGCATTTT. Its translation: CASSLGGQLNQPQHF.

V gene TRBV4-3 combines with J gene TRBJ2-5, with TRBD1 matching over 7 bases. Per germline, CDR1 LGHNA and CDR2 YSLEER. The CDR3 has 15 amino acids. J gave up 4 bases and V 5 bases, and 10 bases lay outside the gene matches. The CDR3 DNA reads as TGCGCCAGCAGCTTCTCCGACAGGGCATCAGAGACCCAGTACTTC. The encoded protein is CASSFSDRASETQYF.

The gene calls are TRBV10-3 and TRBJ1-6; the match to TRBD1 covers 9 bases. The CDR3 consists of 16 residues. V was clipped by 3 bases and J by 4 bases; unmatched bases: 4. Germline V gene data show CDR1 as ENHRY and CDR2 as SYGVKD. CDR3: CAISDGTGPYNSPLHF. The CDR3, as DNA: TGTGCCATCAGTGATGGGACAGGGCCTTATAATTCACCCCTCCACTTT.

The chain is built from TRBV5-1 and TRBJ2-5; TRBD2 agrees at 7 bases. The V gene end was trimmed by 6 bases and the J gene end by 4 bases; junction bases not matched to a gene: 15. Germline V gene data show CDR1 as SGHRS and CDR2 as YFSETQ. The CDR3 runs 16 residues. The DNA of the CDR3 is TGCGCCAGCACCCCTTTATCGGGGGAGGGCCGAGAGACCCAGTACTTC. This gives the protein CASTPLSGEGRETQYF.

The chain has TRBV28 and TRBJ2-5; D is undetermined. Germline assignment: CDR1 MDHEN and CDR2 SYDVKM. Between the trimmed V and J ends, which lost 6 bases and 10 bases, there was a span of 15 bases. The CDR3 is 12 amino acids. The CDR3 sequence: CASSPLEGNQYF. CDR3 nucleotide sequence: TGTGCCAGCAGCCCTCTAGAAGGAAACCAGTACTTC.

This clone was seen once. The chain joins TRBV19 to TRBJ2-3; weak D call: TRBD2 (6 bases). The CDR3 has 16 residues. V was cut by 3 bases and J by 1 base, with 14 bases left in between. Germline V gives CDR1 LNHDA, CDR2 SQIVND (reference sequence). This CDR3 is CASSMASEDRTDTQYF. DNA for the CDR3: TGTGCCAGTAGTATGGCTAGCGAGGATCGCACAGATACGCAGTATTTT.

The chain carries TRBV29-1 and TRBJ1-2, with D possibly matching TRBD1 (5 bases). Germline assignment: CDR1 SQVTM and CDR2 ANQGSEA. The CDR3 consists of 14 residues. Trimming took 6 bases from V and 2 from J, leaving 16 bases between them. CDR3 loop: CSVQSPTANYGYTF. The DNA for the CDR3 is TGCAGCGTCCAAAGCCCGACAGCAAACTATGGCTACACCTTC.

The V gene is TRBV28, the J gene TRBJ2-6; a possible D gene is TRBD1 (6 bases). V lost 6 bases, J lost 0 bases, and 24 bases lay in between. The CDR3 extends over 20 amino acids. Germline loops: CDR1 MDHEN, CDR2 SYDVKM. The CDR3 reads CASSHTKNREKTSGANVLTF. The CDR3 DNA reads as TGTGCCAGCAGCCACACGAAAAACAGGGAAAAAACCTCTGGGGCCAACGTCCTGACTTTC.

This clone turned up a few times. This chain joins TRBV2 and TRBJ2-7, with 8 nucleotides matching TRBD1. Germline CDR1 SNHLY, CDR2 FYNNEI. The CDR3 is 15 residues long. The V and J ends lost 6 bases and 1 base, in that order; junction bases with no gene match: 8. CDR3 in amino acids: CASSTGQVLSYEQYF. The CDR3, as DNA: TGTGCCAGCAGCACGGGACAGGTTCTTTCCTACGAGCAGTACTTC.

CDR3 loop: CASSEPSGRDHEQYF. CDR3 nucleotides: TGTGCCAGCAGTGAACCTAGCGGGAGGGACCACGAGCAGTACTTC. The chain combines TRBV25-1 with TRBJ2-7, with 12 bases identical to TRBD2. Germline V gene data show CDR1 as MGHDK and CDR2 as SYGVNS. The CDR3 length is 15 residues. Trimming cost V 2 bases and J 5 bases; bases outside gene matches: 4.

The chain joins TRBV25-1 to TRBJ2-7; no definite D call. Trimming took 2 bases from V and 3 from J, leaving 14 bases between them. Germline V gene data show CDR1 as MGHDK and CDR2 as SYGVNS. CDR3 size: 15 residues. CDR3 coding DNA: TGTGCCAGCAGTGAAGGTACGTCAACTTACTACGAGCAGTACTTC. Encoded protein: CASSEGTSTYYEQYF.